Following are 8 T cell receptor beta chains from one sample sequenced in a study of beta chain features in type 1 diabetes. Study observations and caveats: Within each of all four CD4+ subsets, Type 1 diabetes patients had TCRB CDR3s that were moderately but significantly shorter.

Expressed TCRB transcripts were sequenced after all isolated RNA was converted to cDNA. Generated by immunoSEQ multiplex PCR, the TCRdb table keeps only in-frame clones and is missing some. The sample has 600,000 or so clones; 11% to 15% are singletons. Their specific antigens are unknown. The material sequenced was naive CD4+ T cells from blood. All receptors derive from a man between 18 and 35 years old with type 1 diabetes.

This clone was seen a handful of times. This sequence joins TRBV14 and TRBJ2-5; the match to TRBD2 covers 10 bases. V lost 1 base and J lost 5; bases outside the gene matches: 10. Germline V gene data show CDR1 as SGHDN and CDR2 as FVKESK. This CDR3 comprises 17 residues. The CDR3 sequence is CASSQGSSGSLSETQYF. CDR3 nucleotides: TGTGCCAGCAGCCAAGGGTCTAGCGGGAGTTTATCCGAGACCCAGTACTTC.

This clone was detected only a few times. The CDR3 nucleotides read TGTGCCAGCAGCTTAGCAGAAACTAGCGGGAGGCATGAGCAGTTCTTC. It is translated as CASSLAETSGRHEQFF. The chain uses TRBV7-2 and TRBJ2-1, with 12 bases that match TRBD2. Unmatched junction bases numbered 5, after V lost 0 bases and J lost 8 bases. The germline V gene has CDR1 SGHTA and CDR2 FQGNSA. The CDR3 extends over 16 amino acids.

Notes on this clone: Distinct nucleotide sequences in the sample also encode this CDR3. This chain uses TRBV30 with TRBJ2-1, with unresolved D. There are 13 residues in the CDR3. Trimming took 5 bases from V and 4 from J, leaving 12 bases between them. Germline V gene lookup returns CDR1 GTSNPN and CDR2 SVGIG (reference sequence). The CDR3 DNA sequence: TGTGCCTGGTCAAGTCGGCTTTACAATGAGCAGTTCTTC. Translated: CAWSSRLYNEQFF.

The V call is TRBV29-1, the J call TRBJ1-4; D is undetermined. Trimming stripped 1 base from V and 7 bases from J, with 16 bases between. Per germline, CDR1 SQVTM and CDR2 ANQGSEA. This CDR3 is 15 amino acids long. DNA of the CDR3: TGCAGCGTTGAAGGCGGAGGGAATGTCGGTGAAAAACTGTTTTTT. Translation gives CSVEGGGNVGEKLFF.

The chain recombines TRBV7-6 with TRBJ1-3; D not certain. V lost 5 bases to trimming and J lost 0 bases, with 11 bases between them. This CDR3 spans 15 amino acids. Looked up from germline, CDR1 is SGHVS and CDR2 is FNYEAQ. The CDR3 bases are TGTGCCAGCAGCGTATCAGTGAGCTCTGGAAACACCATATATTTT. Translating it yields CASSVSVSSGNTIYF.

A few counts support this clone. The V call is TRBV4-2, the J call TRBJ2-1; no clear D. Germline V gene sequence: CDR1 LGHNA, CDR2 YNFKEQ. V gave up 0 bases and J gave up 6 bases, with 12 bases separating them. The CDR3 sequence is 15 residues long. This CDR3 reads CASSQDSTLGNEQFF. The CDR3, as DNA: TGTGCCAGCAGCCAAGATTCCACCCTTGGCAATGAGCAGTTCTTC.

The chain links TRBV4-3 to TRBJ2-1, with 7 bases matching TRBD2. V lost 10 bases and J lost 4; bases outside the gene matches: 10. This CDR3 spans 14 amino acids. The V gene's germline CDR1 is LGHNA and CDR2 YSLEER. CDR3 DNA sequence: TGCGCCACCGGAGGCCGCGGGGGTTACAATGAGCAGTTCTTC. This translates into CATGGRGGYNEQFF.

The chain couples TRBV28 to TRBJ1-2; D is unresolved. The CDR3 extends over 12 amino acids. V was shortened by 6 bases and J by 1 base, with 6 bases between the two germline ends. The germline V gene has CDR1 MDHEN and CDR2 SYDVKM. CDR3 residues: CASSPNNYGYTF. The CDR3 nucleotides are TGTGCCAGCAGCCCGAATAACTATGGCTACACCTTC.